This T cell receptor beta chain stems from a study of blood T cell repertoires in COVID-19. V shed 3 bases and J shed 5 bases, with 13 bases lying between them. CDR1 and CDR2 from the germline V gene are MGHRA and YSYEKL. The CDR3 extends over 14 amino acids. Generated by immunoSEQ multiplex PCR, the TCRdb table keeps only in-frame clones and is missing some. This table holds around 150,000 clones, approximately 80% found once. The V call is TRBV4-1, the J call TRBJ1-1; tentative D call: TRBD1 (6 bases). The sequenced material came from PBMCs or T cells enriched from blood (not recorded which). The sequence came from a woman aged 60-70 years who had recovered from COVID-19. Here the CDR3 reads CASSHATGSTEAFF. CDR3 coding DNA: TGCGCCAGCAGCCATGCTACAGGGAGTACTGAAGCTTTCTTT.